The 2 T cell receptor beta chains below come from one sample, sequenced in a study of cytomegalovirus exposure and HLA in healthy donors. A multiplex PCR was run with 60 Vbeta primers and 13 Jbeta primers. Sequenced by immunoSEQ multiplex PCR; TCRdb stores in-frame clones only, minus some. Of 100,000 to 150,000 clones in the sample, about 79% are singletons; the top ten hold roughly 3.5%. Sequencing used PBMCs. Receptors originate from a woman between 45 and 60 years old in good health and CMV-seronegative.

This clone was seen a handful of times. The chain combines TRBV4-3 with TRBJ2-3; the D gene is possibly TRBD2 (6 bases). This CDR3 contains 16 residues. Germline values: CDR1 LGHNA, CDR2 YSLEER. V gave up 4 bases and J gave up 1 base, with 15 bases separating them. The CDR3 is CASSRYDGSRTDTQYF. The CDR3 region has the DNA TGCGCCAGCAGCCGATATGACGGGAGCCGCACAGATACGCAGTATTTT.

The chain has TRBV4-1 and TRBJ2-1, with 9 positions matching TRBD2. This CDR3 region has 18 residues. V was clipped by 0 bases and J by 7 bases; unmatched bases: 13. CDR1 is MGHRA and CDR2 is YSYEKL in the germline V gene. CDR3 DNA sequence: TGCGCCAGCAGCCAAGAAAGGGCCAGGGGCGGGAGGGGTAATGAGCAGTTCTTC. It encodes CASSQERARGGRGNEQFF.